The 2 T cell receptor beta chains below come from one sample, sequenced in a study of cytomegalovirus exposure and HLA in healthy donors. 60 Vbeta and 13 Jbeta primers were used in PCR. Data came from immunoSEQ multiplex PCR; TCRdb stores just in-frame clones and leaves some out. The sample includes roughly 70,000 clones, 60% to 75% of them seen just once. The specimen sequenced was PBMCs. These receptors came from a man between 65 and 80 years old in good health and CMV-seronegative.

This clone was observed a handful of times. CDR3 nucleotide sequence: TGCGCCAGCAGCTTGTCAGGGGGCGAGACTGAAGCTTTCTTT. It translates to CASSLSGGETEAFF. The V call is TRBV5-1, the J call TRBJ1-1; 8 nucleotides match TRBD1. Germline V gives CDR1 SGHRS, CDR2 YFSETQ. With V trimmed by 1 base and J by 5 bases, 4 bases remained unmatched. The CDR3 is 14 residues long.

This clone was counted between two and nine times. The V and J genes are TRBV6-1 and TRBJ2-7; D possibly corresponds to TRBD1 (6 bases). The ends were cut back, 6 bases at V and 7 bases at J, with 19 bases in the middle. Germline CDR1 MNHNS, CDR2 SASEGT. This CDR3 is 14 amino acids long. CDR3 loop: CASRGRQARGEQYF. The DNA of the CDR3 is TGTGCCAGCAGGGGTCGACAGGCCCGCGGGGAGCAGTACTTC.